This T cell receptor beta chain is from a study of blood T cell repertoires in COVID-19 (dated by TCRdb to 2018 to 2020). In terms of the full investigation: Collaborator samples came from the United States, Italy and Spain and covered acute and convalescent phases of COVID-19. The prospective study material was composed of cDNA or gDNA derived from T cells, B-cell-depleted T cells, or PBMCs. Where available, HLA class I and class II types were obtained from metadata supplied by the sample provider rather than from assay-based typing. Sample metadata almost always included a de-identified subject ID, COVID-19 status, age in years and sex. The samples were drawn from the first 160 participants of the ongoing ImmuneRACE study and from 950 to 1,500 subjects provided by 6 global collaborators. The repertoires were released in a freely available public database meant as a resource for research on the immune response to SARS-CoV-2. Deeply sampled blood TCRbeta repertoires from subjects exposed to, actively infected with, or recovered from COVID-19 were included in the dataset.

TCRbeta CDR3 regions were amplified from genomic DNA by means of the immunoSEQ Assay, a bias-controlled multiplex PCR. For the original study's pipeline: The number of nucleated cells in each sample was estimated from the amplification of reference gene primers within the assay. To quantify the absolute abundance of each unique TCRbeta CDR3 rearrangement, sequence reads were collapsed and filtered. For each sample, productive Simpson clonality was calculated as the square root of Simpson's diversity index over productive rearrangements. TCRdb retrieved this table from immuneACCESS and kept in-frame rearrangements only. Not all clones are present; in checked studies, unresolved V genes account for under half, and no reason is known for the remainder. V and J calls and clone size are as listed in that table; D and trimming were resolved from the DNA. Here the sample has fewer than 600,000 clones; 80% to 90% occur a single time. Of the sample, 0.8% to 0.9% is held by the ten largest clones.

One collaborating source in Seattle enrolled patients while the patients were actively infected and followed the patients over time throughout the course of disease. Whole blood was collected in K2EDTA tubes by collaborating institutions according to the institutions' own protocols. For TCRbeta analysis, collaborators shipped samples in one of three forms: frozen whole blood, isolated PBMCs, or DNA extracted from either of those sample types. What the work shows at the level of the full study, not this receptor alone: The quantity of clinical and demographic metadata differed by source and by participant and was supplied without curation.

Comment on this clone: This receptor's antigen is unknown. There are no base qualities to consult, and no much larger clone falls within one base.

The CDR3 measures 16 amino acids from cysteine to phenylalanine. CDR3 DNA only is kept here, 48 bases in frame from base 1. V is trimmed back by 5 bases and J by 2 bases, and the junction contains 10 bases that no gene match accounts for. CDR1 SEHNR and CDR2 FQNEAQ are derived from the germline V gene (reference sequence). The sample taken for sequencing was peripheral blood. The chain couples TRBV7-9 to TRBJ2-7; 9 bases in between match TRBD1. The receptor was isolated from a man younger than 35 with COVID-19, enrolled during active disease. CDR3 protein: CASSLTRTGATYEQYF. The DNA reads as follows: TGTGCCAGCAGCCTCACCCGGACAGGGGCCACCTACGAGCAGTACTTC.